The entry below gives a single T cell receptor (beta chain) sequence along with its context. Losses at the gene ends were 4 bases for V and 7 bases for J; bases not matched to a gene: 9. CDR1 MNHEY and CDR2 SVGAGI come from the germline V gene. CDR3 length: 16 amino acids. This record comes from a study of blood T cell repertoires in COVID-19. Original analysis: Amplification from reference gene primers served as the basis for estimated nucleated cell counts. The data were produced by immunoSEQ multiplex PCR, yet TCRdb's version contains in-frame clones alone and is incomplete. V and J calls and clone size are as listed in that table; D and trimming were resolved from the DNA. The sample lists 150,000 to 200,000 clones, about 86% occurring once.

This chain links TRBV6-5 with TRBJ2-1; 11 bases agree with TRBD2. Sequencing was performed on peripheral blood. This sequence originates from a man aged 50-59 years with active or convalescent COVID-19. CDR3 protein: CASSSISGRARNEQFF. Written as DNA, the CDR3 is TGTGCCAGCAGTTCGATTAGCGGGAGGGCTAGGAATGAGCAGTTCTTC.